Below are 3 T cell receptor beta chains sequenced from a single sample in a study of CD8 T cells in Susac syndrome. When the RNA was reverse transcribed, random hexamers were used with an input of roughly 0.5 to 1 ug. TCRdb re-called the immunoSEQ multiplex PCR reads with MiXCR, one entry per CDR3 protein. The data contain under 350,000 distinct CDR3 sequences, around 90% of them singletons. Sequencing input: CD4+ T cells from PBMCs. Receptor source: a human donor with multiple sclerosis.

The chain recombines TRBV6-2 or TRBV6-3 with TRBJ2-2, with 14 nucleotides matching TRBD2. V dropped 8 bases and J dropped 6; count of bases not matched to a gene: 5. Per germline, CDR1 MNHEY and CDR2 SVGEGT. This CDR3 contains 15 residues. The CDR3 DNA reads TGTGCCAGCGGACTAGCGGGGGGCCGGGCCGGGGAGCTGTTTTTT. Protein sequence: CASGLAGGRAGELFF.

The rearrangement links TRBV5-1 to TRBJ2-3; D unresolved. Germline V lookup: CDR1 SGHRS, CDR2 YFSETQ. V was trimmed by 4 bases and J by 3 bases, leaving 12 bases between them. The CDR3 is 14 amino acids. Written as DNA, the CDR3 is TGCGCCAGCAGCCCCCCATTTGGGACAGATACGCAGTATTTT. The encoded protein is CASSPPFGTDTQYF. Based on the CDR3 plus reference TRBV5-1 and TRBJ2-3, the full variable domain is KAGVTQTPRYLIKTRGQQVTLSCSPISGHRSVSWYQQTPGQGLQFLFEYFSETQRNKGNFPGRFSGRQFSNSRSEMNVSTLELGDSALYLCASSPPFGTDTQYFGPGTRLTVL.

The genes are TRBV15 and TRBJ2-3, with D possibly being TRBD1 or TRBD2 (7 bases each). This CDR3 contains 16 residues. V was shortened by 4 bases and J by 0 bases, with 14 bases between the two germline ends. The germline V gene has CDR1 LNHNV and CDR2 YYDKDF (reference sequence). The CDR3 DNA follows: TGTGCCACCAGCAAAGGGGGGGACAGAAGCACAGATACGCAGTATTTT. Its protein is CATSKGGDRSTDTQYF.